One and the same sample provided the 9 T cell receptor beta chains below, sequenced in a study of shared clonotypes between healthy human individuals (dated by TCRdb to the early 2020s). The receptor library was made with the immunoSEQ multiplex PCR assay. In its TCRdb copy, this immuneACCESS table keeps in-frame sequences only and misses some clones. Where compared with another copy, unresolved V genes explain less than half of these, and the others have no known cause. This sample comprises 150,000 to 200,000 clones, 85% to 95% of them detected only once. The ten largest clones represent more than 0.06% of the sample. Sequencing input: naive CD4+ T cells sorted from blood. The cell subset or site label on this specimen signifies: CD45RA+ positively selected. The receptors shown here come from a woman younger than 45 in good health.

CDR3 DNA: TGTGCCAGTAGTTGGGACAAGGGGCATAGCAATCAGCCCCAGCATTTT. Translating gives CASSWDKGHSNQPQHF. The genes are TRBV19 and TRBJ1-5; possible D gene TRBD1, 6 bases. V shed 5 bases and J shed 0 bases, with 14 bases lying between them. Germline-derived CDR1 and CDR2 are LNHDA and SQIVND (reference sequence). This CDR3 comprises 16 residues.

The CDR3 DNA reads TGTGCCAGCAGTTTATGGAGCGGGAGGGCACGAGAGGAGCTGTTTTTT. Its translation: CASSLWSGRAREELFF. This sequence joins TRBV28 and TRBJ2-2; 10 bases fit TRBD2. The CDR3 length is 16 residues. The V segment lost 0 bases and the J segment 10 bases; nucleotides outside the gene matches: 8. Germline V gene lookup returns CDR1 MDHEN and CDR2 SYDVKM.

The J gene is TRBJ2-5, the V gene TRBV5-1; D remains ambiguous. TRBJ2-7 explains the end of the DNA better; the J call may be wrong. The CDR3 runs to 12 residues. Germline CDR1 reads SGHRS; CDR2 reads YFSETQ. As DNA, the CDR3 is TGCGCCAGCAGCATTCACCCCTACGAGCAGTACTTC. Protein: CASSIHPYEQYF.

Written as DNA, the CDR3 is TGTGCCAGCAGTTTACAGGGGAGCACCGGGGAGCTGTTTTTT. Translation: CASSLQGSTGELFF. This chain uses TRBV28 with TRBJ2-2; maybe TRBD1 (6 bases). This CDR3 is 14 amino acids long. The germline V gene encodes CDR1 MDHEN and CDR2 SYDVKM. Trimming shortened V by 2 bases and J by 4 bases, and 8 bases separated the two germline ends.

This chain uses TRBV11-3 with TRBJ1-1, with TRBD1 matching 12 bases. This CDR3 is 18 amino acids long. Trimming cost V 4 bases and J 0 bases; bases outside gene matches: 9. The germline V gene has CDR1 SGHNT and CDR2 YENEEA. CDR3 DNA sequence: TGTGCCAGCAGCTCCGGGACAGGGGGCGATGGAATGAACACTGAAGCTTTCTTT. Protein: CASSSGTGGDGMNTEAFF.

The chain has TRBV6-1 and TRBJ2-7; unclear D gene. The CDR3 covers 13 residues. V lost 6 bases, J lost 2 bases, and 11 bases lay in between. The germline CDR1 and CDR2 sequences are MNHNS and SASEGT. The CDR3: CASRDDGPYEQYF. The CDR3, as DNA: TGTGCCAGCAGGGATGACGGCCCCTACGAGCAGTACTTC.

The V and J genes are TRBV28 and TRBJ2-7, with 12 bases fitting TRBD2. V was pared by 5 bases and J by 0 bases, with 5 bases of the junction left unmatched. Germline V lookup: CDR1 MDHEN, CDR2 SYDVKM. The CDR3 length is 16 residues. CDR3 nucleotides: TGTGCCAGCAGTCAGATACTAGCGGGAGGCTCCTACGAGCAGTACTTC. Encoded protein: CASSQILAGGSYEQYF.

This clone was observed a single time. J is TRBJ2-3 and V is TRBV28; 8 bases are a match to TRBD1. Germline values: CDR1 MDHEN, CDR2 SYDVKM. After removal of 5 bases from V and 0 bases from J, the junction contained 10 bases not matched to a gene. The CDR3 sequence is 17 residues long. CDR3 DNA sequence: TGTGCCAGCAGTCCCGCTTTGGGGACAGGAAGCACAGATACGCAGTATTTT. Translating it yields CASSPALGTGSTDTQYF. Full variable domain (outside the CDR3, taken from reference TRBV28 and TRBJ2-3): DVKVTQSSRYLVKRTGEKVFLECVQDMDHENMFWYRQDPGLGLRLIYFSYDVKMKEKGDIPEGYSVSREKKERFSLILESASTNQTSMYLCASSPALGTGSTDTQYFGPGTRLTVL.

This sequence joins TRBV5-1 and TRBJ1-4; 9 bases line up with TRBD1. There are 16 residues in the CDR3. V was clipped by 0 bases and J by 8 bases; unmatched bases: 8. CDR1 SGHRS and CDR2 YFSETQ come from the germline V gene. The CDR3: CASSLALGTGREKLFF. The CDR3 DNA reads TGCGCCAGCAGCTTGGCCCTCGGGACAGGGAGGGAAAAACTGTTTTTT. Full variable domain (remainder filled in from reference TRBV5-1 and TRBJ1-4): KAGVTQTPRYLIKTRGQQVTLSCSPISGHRSVSWYQQTPGQGLQFLFEYFSETQRNKGNFPGRFSGRQFSNSRSEMNVSTLELGDSALYLCASSLALGTGREKLFFGSGTQLSVL.